The 2 T cell receptor beta chains below all came from one sample that was sequenced in a study of patients and donors after allogeneic stem cell transplantation. TCRdb processed the RT-PCR reads anew with MiXCR; each CDR3 protein has one entry. The repertoire has 200,000 to 250,000 distinct CDR3 sequences, less than 15% of them found once; the top ten carry 11%. Sequenced sample: blood, either unsorted or a sorted T cell fraction (not recorded which). These receptors all stem from a human donor who was either an allogeneic HSCT recipient or a stem cell or donor lymphocyte infusion donor (not recorded which). It is not recorded whose cells these are; they may come from a transplant donor.

This clonotype has just a few counts. The V and J genes are TRBV20-1 and TRBJ2-7; TRBD1 matches at 7 bases. From germline, CDR1 is DFQATT and CDR2 SNEGSKA (reference sequence). V was pared by 1 base and J by 4 bases, with 10 bases of the junction left unmatched. The CDR3 is 15 amino acids. Here the CDR3 reads CSARGAGQERYEQYF. The DNA of the CDR3 is TGCAGTGCTAGAGGGGCAGGACAGGAGAGATACGAGCAGTACTTC.

This clonotype was seen more than once but under ten times. The V and J genes are TRBV6-2 or TRBV6-3 and TRBJ1-5, with D possibly matching TRBD1 (6 bases). Trimming shortened V by 6 bases and J by 0 bases, and 12 bases separated the two germline ends. CDR3 length: 15 amino acids. Germline V CDR1 and CDR2: MNHEY, SVGEGT. The CDR3 sequence is CASRDHRDSNQPQHF. CDR3 bases: TGTGCCAGCAGGGACCACAGGGATAGCAATCAGCCCCAGCATTTT.